This TCR beta chain was recorded in a study of T-cell reconstitution after alpha-beta-depleted transplantation in children. Regarding the study as a whole: The main origin of T-cell counts and diversity one year after transplant was newly produced T cells. Surviving recipient T cells and thymic progenitors produced the high day-60 TCRbeta diversity seen in some patients.

V was clipped by 1 base and J by 6 bases, with 9 bases between them. The length of the CDR3 is 13 residues. Germline V lookup: CDR1 MDHEN, CDR2 SYDVKM. Unique molecular identifiers were incorporated during preparation of the TCRbeta library. TCRdb called the PCR reads again in MiXCR, with one record for every CDR3 protein. The sample lists about 250,000 distinct CDR3 sequences, 20% to 30% seen once, with 4% to 5.5% in the top ten. In the case of this clonotype: As yet, its antigen is unknown.

The source is a female patient between 2 and 10 years old who had a stem cell transplant for congenital amegakaryocytic thrombocytopenia, so the T cells may come from the graft donor. The chain carries TRBV28 and TRBJ1-2; D remains ambiguous. The sequencing here drew on PBMCs, mostly from graft donor cells, taken 360 days after TCRalphabeta/CD19-depleted stem cell transplant. The CDR3 loop is CASSLFPADGYTF. Here the CDR3 DNA reads TGTGCCAGCAGTTTATTTCCGGCTGATGGCTACACCTTC.